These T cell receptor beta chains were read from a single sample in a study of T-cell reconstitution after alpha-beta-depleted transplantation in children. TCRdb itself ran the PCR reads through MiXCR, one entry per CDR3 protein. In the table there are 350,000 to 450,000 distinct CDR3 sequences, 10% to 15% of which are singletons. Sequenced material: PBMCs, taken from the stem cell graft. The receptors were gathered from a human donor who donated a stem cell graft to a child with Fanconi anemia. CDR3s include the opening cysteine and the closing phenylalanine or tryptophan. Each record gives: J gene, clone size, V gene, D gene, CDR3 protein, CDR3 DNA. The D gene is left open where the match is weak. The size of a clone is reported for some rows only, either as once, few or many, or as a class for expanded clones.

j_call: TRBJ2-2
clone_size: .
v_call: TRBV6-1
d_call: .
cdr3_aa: CASSTDRNTGELFF
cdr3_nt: TGTGCCAGCAGCACGGACAGGAACACCGGGGAGCTGTTTTTT

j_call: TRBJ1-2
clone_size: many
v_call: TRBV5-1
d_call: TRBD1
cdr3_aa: CASSFRTGPGADYGYTF
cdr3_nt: TGCGCCAGCAGCTTCCGGACAGGGCCCGGGGCGGACTATGGCTACACCTTC

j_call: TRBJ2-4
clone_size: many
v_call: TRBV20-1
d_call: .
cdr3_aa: CSAPWGTKNIQYF
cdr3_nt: TGCAGTGCACCGTGGGGAACCAAAAACATTCAGTACTTC

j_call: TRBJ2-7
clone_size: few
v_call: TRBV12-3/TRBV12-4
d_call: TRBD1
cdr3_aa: CASSPDRVSSYEQYF
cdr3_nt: TGTGCCAGCAGTCCCGACAGGGTGAGCTCCTACGAGCAGTACTTC

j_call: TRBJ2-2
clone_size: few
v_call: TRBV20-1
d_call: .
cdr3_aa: CSASKAGLNTGELFF
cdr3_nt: TGCAGTGCTAGTAAGGCAGGGCTTAACACCGGGGAGCTGTTTTTT

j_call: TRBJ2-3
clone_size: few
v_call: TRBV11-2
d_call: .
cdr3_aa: CASSRVTRDTGTDTQYF
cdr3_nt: TGTGCCAGCAGCCGAGTTACCCGGGACACTGGCACAGATACGCAGTATTTT

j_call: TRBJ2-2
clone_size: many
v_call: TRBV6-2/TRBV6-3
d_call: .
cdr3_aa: CASSYPTATGELFF
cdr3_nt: TGTGCCAGCAGTTACCCGACGGCCACCGGGGAGCTGTTTTTT

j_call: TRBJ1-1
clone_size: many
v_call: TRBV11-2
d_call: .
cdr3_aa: CASSLRPDVAFF
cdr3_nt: TGTGCCAGCAGCTTAAGGCCGGACGTAGCTTTCTTT

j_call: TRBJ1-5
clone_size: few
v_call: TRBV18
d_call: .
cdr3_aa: CASSPPGQGGKNQPQHF
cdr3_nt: TGTGCCAGCTCACCGCCCGGGCAGGGTGGGAAGAATCAGCCCCAGCATTTT

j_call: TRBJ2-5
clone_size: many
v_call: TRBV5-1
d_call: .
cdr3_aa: CASSLGTPGETQYF
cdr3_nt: TGCGCCAGCAGCTTGGGGACCCCTGGGGAGACCCAGTACTTC